A selection of T cell receptor beta chains follows, all from one sample in a study of PD-1 blockade in classical Hodgkin lymphoma. TCRdb's copy holds only in-frame clones and misses some; the assay was immunoSEQ multiplex PCR. The table lists 55,000 to 65,000 clones, around 87% of them singletons. This sample comprised peripheral blood mononuclear cells (PBMCs), obtained at baseline. These receptors originate from a human donor with classical Hodgkin lymphoma. Each CDR3 is given with its conserved first and last residue. Fields, in order: V gene, clone size, CDR3 length, D gene, J gene, CDR3 DNA, CDR3 protein. D genes are given only for firm matches. Clone size is stated in some rows and not others, as once, few, many or a class when expanded.

>TRBV28|.|14|TRBD1|TRBJ1-5
TGTGCCAGCAGTTCGACAGGGGGCGTAGGGCCCCAGCATTTT
CASSSTGGVGPQHF
>TRBV5-1|.|16|.|TRBJ2-2
TGCGCCAGCAGCTTGGCTCTCGTTTACATTACCGGGGAGCTGTTTTTT
CASSLALVYITGELFF
>TRBV6-6|.|15|.|TRBJ2-7
TGTGCCAGCAGTTACTCCCCCAGGGTTACCCACGAGCAGTACTTC
CASSYSPRVTHEQYF
>TRBV28|.|14|.|TRBJ1-2
TGTGCCAGCAGCACTCAACTAGGAGACTATGGCTACACCTTC
CASSTQLGDYGYTF
>TRBV27|.|13|.|TRBJ2-5
TGTGCCAGCAGTCAGGGCCCTCAAGAGACCCAGTACTTC
CASSQGPQETQYF
>TRBV6-1|.|14|.|TRBJ1-5
TGTGCCAGCAGCGCAGGACAGTACAATCAGCCCCAGCATTTT
CASSAGQYNQPQHF
>TRBV15|.|14|.|TRBJ1-3
TGTGCCACCAGCAGAGAAGGGTACGGAAACACCATATATTTT
CATSREGYGNTIYF
>TRBV6-5|.|15|.|TRBJ2-3
TGTGCCAGCAGTTACACGGGGGCGAGCACAGATACGCAGTATTTT
CASSYTGASTDTQYF
>TRBV5-5|.|13|.|TRBJ2-7
TGTGCCAGCAGCCCTTGGACACCCTACGAGCAGTACTTC
CASSPWTPYEQYF
>TRBV19|.|15|TRBD1|TRBJ1-5
TGTGCCAGTAGCTCCACAGGGGGCAGTAATCAGCCCCAGCATTTT
CASSSTGGSNQPQHF
>TRBV6-5|.|13|.|TRBJ1-6
TGTGCCAGCAGTTTGGGTTACGGGTCACCCCTCCACTTT
CASSLGYGSPLHF
>TRBV6-6|.|14|.|TRBJ2-3
TGTGCCAGCAGTTACTCGGGGGGACGAGATACGCAGTATTTT
CASSYSGGRDTQYF
>TRBV4-2|once|16|TRBD1|TRBJ2-7
TGTGCCAGCAGCCCAGTGGGGACAGTTCCTTCCTACGAGCAGTACTTC
CASSPVGTVPSYEQYF
>TRBV11-2|.|13|.|TRBJ1-1
TGTGCCAGCAGTTTTACAGGGAACACTGAAGCTTTCTTT
CASSFTGNTEAFF
>TRBV29-1|few|11|.|TRBJ1-1
TGCAGCGTTCGGGCGACCACTGAAGCTTTCTTT
CSVRATTEAFF
>TRBV5-1|.|16|TRBD1|TRBJ2-5
TGCGCCAGCAGCTCACTGACAGGGGGCGCGGGGGAGACCCAGTACTTC
CASSSLTGGAGETQYF
>TRBV7-2|.|13|.|TRBJ2-1
TGTGCCAGCAGCAAAAGTGGGACACATGAGCAGTTCTTC
CASSKSGTHEQFF
>TRBV12-5|.|15|TRBD1|TRBJ1-2
TGTGCTAGTGGTTTGGTGGGAGGGGGCGCATTTGGCTACACCTTC
CASGLVGGGAFGYTF
>TRBV6-6|.|12|.|TRBJ2-3
TGTGCCAGCAGTTACAGATCGGATACGCAGTATTTT
CASSYRSDTQYF
>TRBV19|.|15|.|TRBJ2-1
TGTGCCAGTAGTATGAGGGCTAGCTCCTACAATGAGCAGTTCTTC
CASSMRASSYNEQFF
>TRBV11-3|once|14|.|TRBJ2-3
TGTGCCAGCAGCGACACCACAGGGACAGATACGCAGTATTTT
CASSDTTGTDTQYF
>TRBV11-2|.|14|.|TRBJ2-7
TGTGCCAGCAGCCCAGGACAATTTCCCTACGAGCAGTACTTC
CASSPGQFPYEQYF
>TRBV6-1|.|13|.|TRBJ1-6
TGTGCCAGCAGTGCGCGCCCCGATTCACCCCTCCACTTT
CASSARPDSPLHF
>TRBV7-9|.|13|.|TRBJ1-1
TGTGCCAGCAGCTTAGAAGCGAACACTGAAGCTTTCTTT
CASSLEANTEAFF
>TRBV7-9|.|14|.|TRBJ2-7
TGTGCCAGCGAGCGGACAGACCGGGGATACGAGCAGTACTTC
CASERTDRGYEQYF
>TRBV15|.|14|.|TRBJ1-1
TGTGCCACCAGCAACCCGGGGGGGAACACTGAAGCTTTCTTT
CATSNPGGNTEAFF
>TRBV5-1|.|16|.|TRBJ2-2
TGCGCCAGCAGCTTTGGGGGGCGGTCGGACACCGGGGAGCTGTTTTTT
CASSFGGRSDTGELFF
>TRBV7-9|.|11|.|TRBJ1-1
TGTGCCAGCAGCTTAACAGGGGAAGCTTTCTTT
CASSLTGEAFF
>TRBV7-6|.|13|.|TRBJ1-4
TGTGCCAGCAGCCCCCGTAGGGACGAAAAACTGTTTTTT
CASSPRRDEKLFF
>TRBV5-1|once|12|.|TRBJ2-5
TGCGCCAGCAGCTTGACTGAAGAGACCCAGTACTTC
CASSLTEETQYF
>TRBV6-4|.|14|.|TRBJ1-5
TGTGCCAGCAGCCATGATCATAGCAATCAGCCCCAGCATTTT
CASSHDHSNQPQHF
>TRBV5-1|.|15|.|TRBJ2-3
TGCGCCAGCACCACTGGCCAACCAACCCCCTATACGCAGTATTTT
CASTTGQPTPYTQYF
>TRBV19|.|13|.|TRBJ2-1
TGTGCCAGTAGTCGTCAGGGGCAGGGTGAGCAGTTCTTC
CASSRQGQGEQFF
>TRBV6-6|.|16|TRBD1|TRBJ1-4
TGTGCCAGCAGTTACAAGTCGGACAGGGAGAATGAAAAACTGTTTTTT
CASSYKSDRENEKLFF
>TRBV30|.|14|.|TRBJ2-4
TGTGCCTGGAGTGAGGACCTAGCCAAAAACATTCAGTACTTC
CAWSEDLAKNIQYF
>TRBV7-9|.|12|.|TRBJ1-1
TGTGCCAGCAGCTTAAGTAGGGGTGAAGCTTTCTTT
CASSLSRGEAFF
>TRBV5-6|.|13|.|TRBJ1-1
TGTGCCAGCAGCTTGATAACAGGCCTGGAAGCTTTCTTT
CASSLITGLEAFF
>TRBV5-4|.|14|.|TRBJ2-7
TGTGCCAGCAGCCCCGAGCGTGGTGGATACGAGCAGTACTTC
CASSPERGGYEQYF
>TRBV7-8|once|17|.|TRBJ2-3
TGTGCCAGCAGCCCCGGTTGGCGGGGGCCCAGCACAGATACGCAGTATTTT
CASSPGWRGPSTDTQYF